This T cell receptor (beta chain) appears in the sequencing data of a study of cytomegalovirus exposure and HLA in healthy donors. On the study more broadly: A subsequent analysis stated that the 100 to 150 validation repertoires were run on the same platform as the roughly 710 first-cohort repertoires. Study observations and caveats: Some TCR beta chains (around 160 of them) were listed as cytomegalovirus-associated. The tendency of first-cohort TCR clusters to co-occur in the 120 or so validation repertoires emerged from a later analysis.

Germline V lookup: CDR1 SQVTM, CDR2 ANQGSEA. Trimming shortened V by 7 bases and J by 1 base, and 15 bases separated the two germline ends. The CDR3 length is 14 residues. TCRdb's copy holds only in-frame clones and misses some; the assay was immunoSEQ multiplex PCR. The profile shows about 130,000 clones, roughly 95% of them singletons. Details on this clone: Antigen: not known.

Sequencing was performed on PBMCs. The clonotype comes from a man in his late teens or twenties in good health and CMV-seronegative. V is TRBV29-1 and J is TRBJ2-3, with a tentative D call TRBD1 (6 bases). This CDR3 is CSAQPQGRTDTQYF. The CDR3 DNA follows: TGCAGCGCGCAACCGCAGGGGCGCACAGATACGCAGTATTTT.